Listed here are 17 T cell receptor beta chains from one sample, sequenced in a study of beta chain features in type 1 diabetes. The sequenced template was cDNA made from the entire isolated RNA. The protocol was immunoSEQ multiplex PCR, while the TCRdb copy is restricted to in-frame clones and leaves out a portion. Of some 240,000 clones in the sample, 9.5% to 13% were seen once. Sequencing was performed on central memory CD4+ T cells from blood. All receptors derive from a man aged 18 to 30 in good health.

J is TRBJ1-1 and V is TRBV6-6; possible D gene TRBD1, 6 bases. The CDR3 has 15 amino acids. The germline V and J ends were trimmed by 2 bases and 0 bases, with 10 bases remaining between them. Germline CDR1 MNHNY, CDR2 SVGAGI (reference sequence). The CDR3 region has the DNA TGTGCCAGCAGTTACCCCCAGGGGATGAACACTGAAGCTTTCTTT. Protein sequence: CASSYPQGMNTEAFF.

About this clone itself: Possible read error: a much larger clone is one base away. J is TRBJ2-5 and V is TRBV9; no clear D. Looked up from germline, CDR1 is SGDLS and CDR2 is YYNGEE. CDR3 size: 13 residues. With 3 bases removed from V and 5 bases from J, the gap between germline ends came to 11 bases. The CDR3 sequence is CASSGSFGETQYF. As DNA, the CDR3 is TGTGCCAGCAGCGGCAGCTTCGGGGAGACCCAGTACTTC.

The table lists this clone with a few counts. The chain is built from TRBV7-2 and TRBJ2-7, with 7 bases matching TRBD2. The CDR3 has 14 residues. Per the germline V gene, CDR1 is SGHTA and CDR2 is FQGNSA. Losses at the gene ends were 5 bases for V and 5 bases for J; bases not matched to a gene: 9. The CDR3 nucleotides read TGTGCCAGCAGCAGGGACTATTTCACCCACGAGCAGTACTTC. This codes for CASSRDYFTHEQYF.

V gene TRBV7-8 combines with J gene TRBJ1-1, with TRBD1 matching 8 bases. This CDR3 is 16 amino acids long. Losses at the gene ends were 7 bases for V and 0 bases for J; bases not matched to a gene: 10. CDR1 SGHVS and CDR2 FQNEAQ come from the germline V gene. In DNA form, the CDR3 reads TGTGCCAGCATCCTAGGACGGACAGGGATGAACACTGAAGCTTTCTTT. This translates into CASILGRTGMNTEAFF.

This clone was seen many times. The gene calls are TRBV4-2 and TRBJ2-1, with 12 positions matching TRBD2. Germline V CDR1 and CDR2: LGHNA, YNFKEQ. The CDR3 spans 17 residues. Unmatched junction bases numbered 10, after V lost 4 bases and J lost 6 bases. The CDR3 nucleotides are TGTGCCAGCAGCCTCGGACTAGCGGGAACTTTCTCCAATGAGCAGTTCTTC. It encodes CASSLGLAGTFSNEQFF.

CDR3: CASSPANRLAGEGTDTQYF. The CDR3 nucleotides are TGTGCCAGCAGCCCCGCTAACAGACTAGCGGGAGAGGGCACAGATACGCAGTATTTT. The V and J genes are TRBV5-4 and TRBJ2-3; 12 bases are a match to TRBD2. The CDR3 loop spans 19 amino acids. Germline V CDR1 and CDR2: SGHNT, YYREEE (reference sequence). The trim removed 4 bases at V and 1 base at J, leaving 13 bases unmatched. The full variable domain, its missing parts supplied by reference TRBV5-4 and TRBJ2-3, is ETGVTQSPTHLIKTRGQQVTLRCSSQSGHNTVSWYQQALGQGPQFIFQYYREEENGRGNFPPRFSGLQFPNYSSELNVNALELDDSALYLCASSPANRLAGEGTDTQYFGPGTRLTVL.

V and J are TRBV6-1 and TRBJ2-3; 7 bases fit TRBD1. J was trimmed by 3 bases and V by 7 bases; bases with no gene match: 10. In germline, CDR1 is MNHNS, CDR2 SASEGT. The CDR3 has 15 amino acids. This CDR3 reads CASTLEGGRTDTQYF. DNA of the CDR3: TGTGCCAGCACCCTAGAAGGGGGCCGGACAGATACGCAGTATTTT.

The sample holds a few counts of this clone. The genes are TRBV7-2 and TRBJ2-5, with 8 bases aligning to TRBD1. This CDR3 has 15 residues. Trimming cost V 5 bases and J 4 bases; bases outside gene matches: 9. Germline V gene data show CDR1 as SGHTA and CDR2 as FQGNSA. The CDR3 DNA is TGTGCCAGCAGCAAGAGGGACAGGTCCGCAGAGACCCAGTACTTC. Its protein product is CASSKRDRSAETQYF.

The chain recombines TRBV4-2 with TRBJ1-2; unclear D gene. This CDR3 has 12 residues. V was shortened by 0 bases and J by 4 bases, with 3 bases between the two germline ends. Germline CDR1 is LGHNA and CDR2 is YNFKEQ. This chain's CDR3 is CASSQETYGYTF. In DNA form, the CDR3 reads TGTGCCAGCAGCCAAGAGACCTATGGCTACACCTTC.

This clone has just a few counts. The gene calls are TRBV6-1 and TRBJ1-2; D may be TRBD1 (5 bases). The length of the CDR3 is 15 residues. The V gene's germline CDR1 is MNHNS and CDR2 SASEGT. Trimming took off 7 bases at V and 2 bases at J, with 17 bases between the two ends. CDR3 residues: CASTLPTGGNYGYTF. Here the CDR3 DNA reads TGTGCCAGCACCTTGCCCACCGGGGGGAACTATGGCTACACCTTC.

The rearrangement joins TRBV7-3 to TRBJ2-1; weak D call: TRBD2 (5 bases). Trimming removed 0 bases at V and 10 bases at J, with 10 bases between. The CDR3 contains 13 residues. Germline V gene data show CDR1 as SGHTA and CDR2 as FQGTGA. The CDR3 region has the DNA TGTGCCAGCAGCTTAACGGGAGCTAGGGAGCAGTTCTTC. Translated, it gives CASSLTGAREQFF.

The rearrangement uses TRBV10-3 and TRBJ2-1; D is undetermined. Trimming stripped 4 bases from V and 5 bases from J, with 9 bases between. CDR1 is ENHRY and CDR2 is SYGVKD in the germline V gene. The CDR3 extends over 13 amino acids. This chain's CDR3 is CAISGRQHNEQFF. CDR3 sequence (DNA): TGTGCCATCAGTGGCCGACAACACAATGAGCAGTTCTTC.

This clone has more than one count but fewer than ten. V and J are TRBV28 and TRBJ1-5; the D gene is possibly TRBD1 (5 bases). The V gene's germline CDR1 is MDHEN and CDR2 SYDVKM. The ends were cut back, 1 base at V and 2 bases at J, with 12 bases in the middle. The CDR3 runs to 16 residues. The CDR3 here is CASSLSGAVGNQPQHF. Here the CDR3 DNA reads TGTGCCAGCAGTTTATCCGGGGCTGTTGGCAATCAGCCCCAGCATTTT.

V is TRBV5-1 and J is TRBJ2-5; the D is unclear. The CDR3 has 14 residues. V lost 0 bases and J 0 bases, leaving 6 bases between the germline ends. Germline V CDR1 and CDR2: SGHRS, YFSETQ. This CDR3 is CASSLAGHQETQYF. The CDR3 DNA follows: TGCGCCAGCAGCTTGGCGGGTCACCAAGAGACCCAGTACTTC.

The chain recombines TRBV29-1 with TRBJ2-5; D not certain. Trimming took 6 bases from V and 1 from J, leaving 9 bases between them. The germline V gene encodes CDR1 SQVTM and CDR2 ANQGSEA. The CDR3 extends over 12 amino acids. The CDR3 region is CSVKELQETQYF. CDR3 sequence (DNA): TGCAGCGTGAAAGAGCTCCAAGAGACCCAGTACTTC.

In this sample, this clone turned up a few times. This chain uses TRBV5-5 with TRBJ2-7; 9 nucleotides line up with TRBD1. Germline V gene data show CDR1 as SGHKS and CDR2 as YYEKEE (reference sequence). With 0 bases clipped from V and 2 bases from J, the junction kept 6 bases outside the gene matches. The CDR3 extends over 16 amino acids. CDR3 sequence (DNA): TGTGCCAGCAGCTTGGGGCCCGGGACAGGGACCTACGAGCAGTACTTC. It yields the protein CASSLGPGTGTYEQYF. Together with reference TRBV5-5 and TRBJ2-7, the CDR3 gives the full variable domain: DAGVTQSPTHLIKTRGQQVTLRCSPISGHKSVSWYQQVLGQGPQFIFQYYEKEERGRGNFPDRFSARQFPNYSSELNVNALLLGDSALYLCASSLGPGTGTYEQYFGPGTRLTVT.

This clone was counted many times. The gene calls are TRBV4-2 and TRBJ2-1; D unclear. Germline values: CDR1 LGHNA, CDR2 YNFKEQ. There are 15 residues in the CDR3. Trimming cost V 1 base and J 6 bases, with 13 bases left between them. The CDR3 here is CASSQGPASVNEQFF. CDR3 bases: TGTGCCAGCAGCCAAGGGCCAGCGTCGGTCAATGAGCAGTTCTTC.